The entry that follows covers one T cell receptor beta chain sequence. The clone's antigen remains unknown. No much larger clonotype is one base removed from it; base qualities were not supplied. These data come from a study of T cell repertoires in cytomegalovirus infection (dated by TCRdb to about 2019). Regarding the research as a whole: Recently identified HLA-C-restricted CMV epitopes, whose presentation resists viral immunomodulation, were targeted by peptide stimulations together with well-studied HLA-B-restricted epitopes. Donor HLA type was relevant to the analysis, as public TCR beta signatures indicated carriage of CMV infection together with the matching HLA type. Here is what the overall study found, with its caveats: The ex vivo response was dominated by HLA-C-restricted CMV-specific TCR beta clonotypes, which also provided the single most frequent clonotype in two of eight donors. Cumulative frequency of public TCR beta family members discriminated carriers of CMV infection plus the relevant HLA type in this cohort and an independent approximately 340-donor cohort.

V and J are trimmed by 5 bases and 4 bases, and the gene matches miss 4 bases of the junction. The CDR3 runs 13 amino acids, cysteine and phenylalanine included. Solely the CDR3 DNA is kept, with 39 bases framed from the first base. CDR1 is given as SGHAT and CDR2 as FQNNGV, both from the germline V gene. This specimen's treatment or condition label, interpreted: in vitro stimulation with specific CMV peptide epitopes to enrich CMV-specific T cells. Sequenced using an Illumina HiSeq 1500. TCRdb ran its own pipeline on the public reads, namely fastp trimming at Q25 and MiXCR clone calling, and kept in-frame beta chains. Identical CDR3 proteins give one entry, which carries the most common genes and DNA. The sample yields more than 250,000 distinct CDR3 sequences; 25% were counted once. Roughly 13% of the sample belongs to the ten largest clones.

The sample was cultured PBMCs, taken from culture after CMV antigen stimulation. The chain employs TRBV11-2 and TRBJ1-1; TRBD1 lines up with 7 middle nucleotides. This sequence was found in a human donor in good health (CMV status not recorded). Some clones in this sample may be carry-over from other donors' samples. CDR3 protein: CASSLPGGTEAFF. The DNA sequence is as follows: TGTGCCAGCAGCCTTCCAGGGGGCACTGAAGCTTTCTTT.